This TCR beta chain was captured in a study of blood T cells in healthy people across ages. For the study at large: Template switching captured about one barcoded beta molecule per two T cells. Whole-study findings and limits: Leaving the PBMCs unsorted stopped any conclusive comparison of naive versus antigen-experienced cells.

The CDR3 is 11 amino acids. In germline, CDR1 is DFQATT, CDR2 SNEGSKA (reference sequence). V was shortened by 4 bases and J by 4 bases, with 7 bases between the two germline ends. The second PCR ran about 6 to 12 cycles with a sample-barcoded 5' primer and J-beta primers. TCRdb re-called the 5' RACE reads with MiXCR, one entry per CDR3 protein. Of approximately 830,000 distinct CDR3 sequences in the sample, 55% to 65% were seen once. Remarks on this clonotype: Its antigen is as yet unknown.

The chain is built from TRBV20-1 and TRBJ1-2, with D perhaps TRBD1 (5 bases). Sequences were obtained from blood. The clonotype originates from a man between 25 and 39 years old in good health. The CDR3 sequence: CSATGAYGYTF. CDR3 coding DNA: TGCAGTGCTACCGGGGCCTATGGCTACACCTTC.